The rows below give T cell receptor beta chains drawn from one sample of a study of regulatory T cells in long-lasting Graves disease. TCRdb passed the multiplex PCR reads through MiXCR, listing each CDR3 protein once. The sample consists of around 500,000 distinct CDR3 sequences, less than 15% of them appearing once. These data also featured in a second study, about T cells in Graves' hyperthyroidism and ophthalmopathy.

The sequences come from peripheral blood mononuclear cells (PBMCs), collected at new diagnosis, from a patient treated with antithyroid drugs. Receptor source: a young man with Graves disease. Both conserved end residues are part of each CDR3. D genes are given only for firm matches. Rows may omit the clone size; those that give it use once, few, many or a size class.

j_call | v_call | d_call | clone_size | cdr3_length | cdr3_aa | cdr3_nt
TRBJ1-4 | TRBV6-5 | . | many | 15 | CASSYRAGRREKLFF | TGTGCCAGCAGTTACAGGGCAGGGCGGCGGGAAAAACTGTTTTTT
TRBJ1-1 | TRBV20-1 | . | many | 13 | CSARDRGLGEAFF | TGCAGTGCTAGAGACAGGGGACTCGGTGAAGCTTTCTTT
TRBJ1-5 | TRBV20-1 | TRBD1 | . | 17 | CSANRGGKEISNQPQHF | TGCAGTGCTAACAGGGGGGGAAAAGAGATTAGCAATCAGCCCCAGCATTTT
TRBJ2-3 | TRBV7-9 | TRBD1 | many | 14 | CASQRDRATDTQYF | TGTGCCAGTCAACGGGACAGGGCTACAGATACGCAGTATTTT
TRBJ1-2 | TRBV27 | . | few | 16 | CASSSRVLLGDYGYTF | TGTGCCAGCAGTTCCCGGGTTCTCCTAGGGGACTATGGCTACACCTTC
TRBJ2-1 | TRBV12-3/TRBV12-4 | . | many | 13 | CASSLDGYNEQFF | TGTGCCAGCAGTCTCGACGGCTACAATGAGCAGTTCTTC
TRBJ2-5 | TRBV2 | . | . | 11 | CASGMQETQYF | TGTGCCAGCGGGATGCAAGAGACCCAGTACTTC
TRBJ2-5 | TRBV10-3 | . | few | 11 | CAISGDETQYF | TGTGCCATCAGTGGGGACGAGACCCAGTACTTC
TRBJ2-5 | TRBV7-9 | . | . | 15 | CASSLHVWLQETPYF | TGTGCCAGCAGCCTTCACGTGTGGCTCCAAGAGACCCCGTACTTC
TRBJ2-7 | TRBV9 | . | many | 15 | CASSVAGFSSYEQYF | TGTGCCAGCAGCGTAGCAGGCTTTAGCTCCTACGAGCAGTACTTC
TRBJ2-1 | TRBV11-2 | TRBD2 | . | 16 | CASSIAGLARYNEQFF | TGTGCCAGCAGTATAGCGGGACTAGCGCGTTACAATGAGCAGTTCTTC
TRBJ1-2 | TRBV12-3/TRBV12-4 | . | many | 13 | CASSLEQGRGYTF | TGTGCCAGCAGTTTAGAACAGGGTAGAGGCTACACCTTC
TRBJ2-1 | TRBV7-2 | . | many | 16 | CASSVDSSGSYNEQFF | TGTGCCAGCAGCGTGGACTCGAGTGGTTCCTACAATGAGCAGTTCTTC
TRBJ2-3 | TRBV5-1 | . | . | 16 | CVSSLGDSYSADTQYF | TGCGTCAGCAGCTTGGGGGATTCTTATTCCGCAGATACGCAGTATTTT
TRBJ2-5 | TRBV29-1 | TRBD2 | many | 13 | CSGRTSGQETQYF | TGCAGCGGAAGGACTAGCGGCCAAGAGACCCAGTACTTC
TRBJ2-7 | TRBV20-1 | . | . | 15 | CSATDGYLESYEQYF | TGCAGTGCTACCGATGGTTACCTCGAATCCTACGAGCAGTACTTC
TRBJ2-5 | TRBV29-1 | . | many | 13 | CSAAGAPQETQYF | TGCAGCGCCGCCGGGGCACCGCAAGAGACCCAGTACTTC
TRBJ2-1 | TRBV5-1 | TRBD2 | . | 21 | CASSRGAEGLAGIWGRNEQFF | TGCGCCAGCAGCCGGGGGGCCGAGGGACTAGCGGGAATTTGGGGCCGTAATGAGCAGTTCTTC
TRBJ2-5 | TRBV11-1 | . | many | 16 | CASSPSVTGKQETQYF | TGTGCCAGCAGCCCAAGCGTAACAGGGAAACAAGAGACCCAGTACTTC
TRBJ1-3 | TRBV27 | TRBD1 | many | 18 | CASSPGTGAPSSGNTIYF | TGTGCCAGCAGCCCCGGGACAGGGGCCCCTAGCTCTGGAAACACCATATATTTT
TRBJ2-7 | TRBV7-9 | . | many | 13 | CASSLTGADEQYF | TGTGCCAGCAGCTTAACGGGAGCCGACGAGCAGTACTTC
TRBJ2-7 | TRBV6-5 | . | many | 13 | CASSSWAGYEQYF | TGTGCCAGCAGTTCGTGGGCGGGCTACGAGCAGTACTTC
TRBJ1-3 | TRBV2 | TRBD1 | many | 17 | CASSLTGGMISGNTIYF | TGTGCCAGCAGTTTGACAGGGGGGATGATCTCTGGAAACACCATATATTTT
TRBJ2-7 | TRBV7-2 | TRBD2 | many | 14 | CASRPSGGSYEQYF | TGTGCCAGCAGACCGTCGGGGGGGAGCTACGAGCAGTACTTC
TRBJ2-1 | TRBV20-1 | TRBD2 | . | 15 | CSARLAEAGWVEQFF | TGCAGTGCTAGACTAGCGGAGGCGGGTTGGGTTGAGCAGTTCTTC
TRBJ2-7 | TRBV3-1 | . | few | 19 | CASGHSDWGQRPIIGEQYF | TGTGCCAGCGGCCACTCCGACTGGGGGCAGCGGCCCATAATAGGCGAGCAGTACTTC
TRBJ2-3 | TRBV25-1 | TRBD2 | many | 16 | CASSRTSGKITDTQYF | TGTGCCAGCAGCCGAACTAGCGGGAAAATCACAGATACGCAGTATTTT
TRBJ2-5 | TRBV7-2 | . | many | 16 | CASSSMRGLLIETQYF | TGTGCCAGCAGCAGCATGAGGGGACTTCTCATAGAGACCCAGTACTTC
TRBJ2-1 | TRBV29-1 | TRBD2 | . | 14 | CSVPRTSGRIEQFF | TGCAGCGTCCCTAGGACTAGCGGGAGGATTGAGCAGTTCTTC
TRBJ2-7 | TRBV7-6 | . | . | 13 | CARDRGQFYEQYF | TGTGCCAGAGACCGGGGCCAATTCTACGAGCAGTACTTC
TRBJ2-7 | TRBV20-1 | . | many | 13 | CSAGPGGVGEQYF | TGCAGTGCTGGGCCTGGTGGGGTCGGCGAGCAGTACTTC
TRBJ2-1 | TRBV12-3/TRBV12-4 | TRBD2 | many | 15 | CASSSSGSSDHEQFF | TGTGCCAGCAGCTCCAGCGGGAGCTCGGATCATGAGCAGTTCTTC
TRBJ1-5 | TRBV30 | . | . | 15 | CAWSVLAGGNQPQHF | TGTGCCTGGAGTGTTTTGGCAGGGGGCAATCAGCCCCAGCATTTT
TRBJ1-2 | TRBV13 | . | . | 12 | CASEGRMDGYTF | TGTGCCAGCGAGGGGCGGATGGATGGCTACACCTTC
TRBJ2-1 | TRBV29-1 | . | many | 14 | CSVWGTTPYNEQFF | TGCAGCGTTTGGGGTACGACTCCCTACAATGAGCAGTTCTTC
TRBJ2-7 | TRBV7-2 | . | many | 14 | CASSPGRAGLEQYF | TGTGCCAGCAGCCCCGGGCGGGCAGGCCTTGAGCAGTACTTC
TRBJ1-1 | TRBV27 | TRBD1 | many | 15 | CASSRPGQGKTEAFF | TGTGCCAGCAGTAGGCCGGGACAGGGGAAGACTGAAGCTTTCTTT
TRBJ2-3 | TRBV4-2 | TRBD2 | few | 17 | CASSQDWNSGIEDTQYF | TGTGCCAGCAGCCAAGACTGGAATAGCGGGATAGAGGATACGCAGTATTTT
TRBJ2-2 | TRBV7-2 | TRBD2 | many | 18 | CASSLGLAGAANTGELFF | TGTGCCAGCAGCTTAGGACTAGCGGGAGCCGCGAACACCGGGGAGCTGTTTTTT